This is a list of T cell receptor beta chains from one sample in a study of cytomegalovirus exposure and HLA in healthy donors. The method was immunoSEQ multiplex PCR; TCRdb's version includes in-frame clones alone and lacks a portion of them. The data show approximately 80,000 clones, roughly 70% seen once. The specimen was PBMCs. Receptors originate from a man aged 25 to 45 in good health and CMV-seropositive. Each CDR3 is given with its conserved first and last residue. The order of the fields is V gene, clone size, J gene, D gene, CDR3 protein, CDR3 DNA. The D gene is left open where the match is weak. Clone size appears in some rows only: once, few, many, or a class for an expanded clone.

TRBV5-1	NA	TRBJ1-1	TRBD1	CASSLAPGQGTEAFF	TGCGCCAGCAGCTTGGCCCCGGGACAGGGCACTGAAGCTTTCTTT
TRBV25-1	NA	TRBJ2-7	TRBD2	CASTSPGTSGPYEQYF	TGTGCCAGCACCTCACCCGGGACTAGCGGACCCTACGAGCAGTACTTC
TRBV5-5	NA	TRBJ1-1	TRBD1	CASSTGTVNTEAFF	TGTGCCAGCAGCACCGGGACAGTTAACACTGAAGCTTTCTTT
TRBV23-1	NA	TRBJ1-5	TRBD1	CASSQWTFRDSIYQPQHF	TGCGCCAGCAGTCAATGGACCTTCCGGGACAGCATATATCAGCCCCAGCATTTT
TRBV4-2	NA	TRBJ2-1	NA	CASSQVVAAYNEQFF	TGTGCCAGCAGCCAAGTGGTAGCGGCATACAATGAGCAGTTCTTC
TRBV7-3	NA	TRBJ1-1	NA	CASSSQFQTGPTEAFF	TGTGCCAGCAGCTCACAATTCCAGACAGGACCCACTGAAGCTTTCTTT
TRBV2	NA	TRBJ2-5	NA	CATQYQETQYF	TGTGCCACCCAGTACCAAGAGACCCAGTACTTC
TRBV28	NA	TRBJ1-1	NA	CASWRRENTEAFF	TGTGCCAGCTGGCGGAGAGAGAACACTGAAGCTTTCTTT
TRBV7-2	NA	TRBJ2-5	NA	CASSLGKGGAWTQYF	TGTGCCAGCAGCTTAGGTAAGGGTGGGGCATGGACCCAGTACTTC
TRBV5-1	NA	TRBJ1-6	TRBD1	CASSSDRGRSPLNF	TGCGCCAGCAGCTCGGACAGGGGAAGATCACCCCTCAACTTT
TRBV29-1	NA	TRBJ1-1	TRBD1	CSVQTGSDTEAFF	TGCAGCGTCCAGACAGGGTCGGACACTGAAGCTTTCTTT
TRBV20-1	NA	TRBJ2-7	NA	CSVADTYEQYF	TGCAGTGTAGCGGATACCTACGAGCAGTACTTC
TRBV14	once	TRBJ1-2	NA	CASSQRGDYGYTF	TGTGCCAGCAGCCAAAGGGGTGACTATGGCTACACCTTC
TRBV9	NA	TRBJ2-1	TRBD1	CASGSWTGGRGSHNEQFF	TGTGCCAGCGGCTCGTGGACAGGGGGCCGGGGATCCCACAATGAGCAGTTCTTC
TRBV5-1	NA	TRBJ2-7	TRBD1	CASSLGSGQVTYEQYF	TGCGCCAGCAGCCTGGGGTCTGGACAGGTTACTTACGAGCAGTACTTC
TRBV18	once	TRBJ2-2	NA	CASSPPTKDPAGELFF	TGTGCCAGCTCACCACCCACAAAAGATCCCGCCGGGGAGCTGTTTTTT
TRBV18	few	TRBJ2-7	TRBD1	CASSPTGTGSFEQYF	TGTGCCAGCTCACCAACCGGGACAGGTTCATTCGAGCAGTACTTC
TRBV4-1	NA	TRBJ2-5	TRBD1	CASSQETGAFSTSQYF	TGCGCCAGCAGCCAAGAAACAGGGGCTTTCAGTACGTCCCAGTACTTC